The 9 T cell receptor beta chains below all came from one sample that was sequenced in a study of control samples from healthy donors and cancer patients (dated by TCRdb to about 2020). Libraries were built with the immunoSEQ multiplex PCR assay. Not all clones reach the TCRdb copy of this immuneACCESS table, which keeps in-frame sequences only. Checked studies attribute under half of the gap to unresolved V genes and leave the rest unexplained. Across this sample there are around 250,000 clones, with approximately 80% seen only once. The ten largest account for 13% of the sample. The sample taken for sequencing was PBMCs. The receptor set was obtained from an older woman with lung cancer.

In its sample, this clone was seen a few times. The chain combines TRBV28 with TRBJ1-2, with D tentatively TRBD1 (6 bases). The CDR3 contains 12 residues. V was clipped by 2 bases and J by 5 bases, with 6 bases between them. Germline-derived CDR1 and CDR2 are MDHEN and SYDVKM. The CDR3 nucleotides are TGTGCCAGCAGTTTAGGACAGTATGGCTACACCTTC. Translating gives CASSLGQYGYTF.

The chain is built from TRBV6-5 and TRBJ2-7; D is uncertain. The CDR3 has 12 amino acids. In germline, CDR1 is MNHEY, CDR2 SVGAGI. V lost 6 bases, J lost 3 bases, and 9 bases lay in between. The CDR3 sequence: CASRDVDYEQYF. As DNA, the CDR3 is TGTGCCAGCAGGGATGTCGACTACGAGCAGTACTTC.

The chain uses TRBV3-1 (or the pseudogene TRBV3-2) and TRBJ2-2; 7 bases are a match to TRBD2. V was pared by 5 bases and J by 6 bases, with 9 bases of the junction left unmatched. The CDR3 sequence is 15 residues long. Germline V gene lookup returns CDR1 LGHDT and CDR2 YNNKEL (reference sequence). The CDR3 DNA follows: TGTGCCAGCAGCGACCCTTCGGGAGGTCCCGGGGAGCTGTTTTTT. Amino acids: CASSDPSGGPGELFF.

CDR3 nucleotide sequence: TGTGCCAGCAGTCCCTTGACAGGGAACTCCTACGAGCAGTACTTC. Protein: CASSPLTGNSYEQYF. This chain joins TRBV27 and TRBJ2-7, with 7 bases identical to TRBD1. V lost 5 bases and J lost 0; bases outside the gene matches: 7. This CDR3 is built from 15 residues. Looked up from germline, CDR1 is MNHEY and CDR2 is SMNVEV (reference sequence).

The V and J genes are TRBV5-1 and TRBJ2-5; the match to TRBD2 covers 7 bases. The ends lost 4 bases at V and 4 bases at J; junction bases unmatched: 7. The germline V gene has CDR1 SGHRS and CDR2 YFSETQ. CDR3 length equals 14 residues. This CDR3 reads CASSEGGSGETQYF. The CDR3 nucleotides read TGCGCCAGCAGCGAGGGAGGGAGCGGAGAGACCCAGTACTTC.

This rearrangement joins TRBV7-9 to TRBJ2-3; 14 nucleotides match TRBD2. The CDR3 length is 16 residues. Trimming took 5 bases from V and 6 from J; bases not matched to a gene: 7. Germline-derived CDR1 and CDR2 are SEHNR and FQNEAQ (reference sequence). The DNA of the CDR3 is TGTGCCAGCAGCAAGGGGACTAGCGGGAGTCGCGATACGCAGTATTTT. Translation: CASSKGTSGSRDTQYF. The full variable domain, with the rest looked up from reference TRBV7-9 and TRBJ2-3, is DTGVSQNPRHKITKRGQNVTFRCDPISEHNRLYWYRQTLGQGPEFLTYFQNEAQLEKSRLLSDRFSAERPKGSFSTLEIQRTEQGDSAMYLCASSKGTSGSRDTQYFGPGTRLTVL.

This clone was observed a handful of times. The chain recombines TRBV19 with TRBJ2-1; 13 nucleotides line up with TRBD2. The CDR3 is 15 amino acids. V lost 6 bases to trimming and J lost 7 bases; unmatched junction nucleotides: 6. Per the germline V gene, CDR1 is LNHDA and CDR2 is SQIVND (reference sequence). For the CDR3, the DNA is TGTGCCAGTAGCCTACTAGCGGGGGGGATTAATGAGCAGTTCTTC. It codes for CASSLLAGGINEQFF.

The chain carries TRBV19 and TRBJ1-5; D may be TRBD1 (5 bases). The V end lost 6 bases, the J end lost 4 bases, and 13 bases lay between the germline ends. Germline V lookup: CDR1 LNHDA, CDR2 SQIVND (reference sequence). The CDR3 contains 14 residues. The CDR3 DNA follows: TGTGCCAGTAGGAATTCCGGGGGTAATCAGCCCCAGCATTTT. It encodes CASRNSGGNQPQHF.

The chain couples TRBV5-1 to TRBJ1-1; 7 nucleotides match TRBD1. Germline lookup yields CDR1 SGHRS and CDR2 YFSETQ. The CDR3 is 14 amino acids. The J segment lost 2 bases and the V segment lost 3 bases, leaving 4 bases of the junction unmatched. This CDR3 is CASSSRQGNTEAFF. CDR3 coding DNA: TGCGCCAGCAGCTCCAGACAGGGTAACACTGAAGCTTTCTTT.